A single sample is the source of the 22 T cell receptor beta chains below, sequenced in a study of cytomegalovirus exposure and HLA in healthy donors. Vbeta (60) and Jbeta (13) primers were used in the PCR. This table comes from immunoSEQ multiplex PCR, and its TCRdb copy is limited to in-frame clones, with some not included. The top ten hold 7% of the sample, which has 150,000 to 200,000 clones, 65% to 80% seen once. Sequenced: PBMCs. Every receptor here comes from a woman in her forties in good health and CMV-seropositive.

As to this clone: The junction shows a germline mismatch at one end, possibly a read error. The CDR3 region has the DNA TGTGCCAGCAGCCGTGGGGGGAACGGGGCCAACGGCCTGACTTTC. Its protein is CASSRGGNGANGLTF. The chain couples TRBV6-5 to TRBJ2-6; possible D gene TRBD2, 6 bases. CDR1 is MNHEY and CDR2 is SVGAGI in the germline V gene. The CDR3 runs 15 residues.

The chain uses TRBV7-2 and TRBJ2-2; 11 bases agree with TRBD2. The germline V gene has CDR1 SGHTA and CDR2 FQGNSA. Trimming removed 5 bases from V and 6 bases from J; junction bases left unmatched: 8. The CDR3 length is 16 residues. DNA for the CDR3: TGTGCCAGCAGCCCACCGGGACTAGCGGTCTCCGGGGAGCTGTTTTTT. Protein product: CASSPPGLAVSGELFF.

The rearrangement uses TRBV18 and TRBJ1-6; 9 bases align to TRBD1. Germline V lookup: CDR1 KGHSH, CDR2 LQKENI. Trimming took 3 bases from V and 10 from J; bases not matched to a gene: 19. The CDR3 contains 19 residues. This chain's CDR3 is CASSPLARREDRGRSPLHF. CDR3 DNA: TGTGCCAGCTCACCCCTGGCCCGGAGGGAGGACAGGGGTCGCTCACCCCTCCACTTT.

The CDR3 bases are TGTGCCACCAGCTTCGCGGGGAATGAAAAACTGTTTTTT. The encoded protein is CATSFAGNEKLFF. The chain has TRBV15 and TRBJ1-4; D is unresolved. The germline V and J ends were trimmed by 5 bases and 5 bases, with 9 bases remaining between them. Germline V CDR1 and CDR2: LNHNV, YYDKDF (reference sequence). There are 13 residues in the CDR3.

In the case of this clone: At one boundary the junction diverges from the germline segment, which might be a read error. The chain uses TRBV7-9 and TRBJ1-2; D may be TRBD1 (5 bases). CDR1 and CDR2 from the germline V gene are SEHNR and FQNEAQ (reference sequence). The CDR3 has 15 residues. CDR3 sequence (DNA): TGTTCCAGCAGCTTACCCGGGGGGTCGGGCTATGGCTACACCTTC. Protein: CSSSLPGGSGYGYTF.

The chain couples TRBV28 to TRBJ2-5; TRBD2 matches at 10 bases. Losses at the gene ends were 10 bases for V and 5 bases for J; bases not matched to a gene: 7. The CDR3 has 13 amino acids. CDR1 and CDR2 (germline): MDHEN, SYDVKM. The CDR3 DNA sequence: TGTGCCACTAGCGGGGGAGGCCCGGAGACCCAGTACTTC. Encoded protein: CATSGGGPETQYF.

The gene calls are TRBV2 and TRBJ1-1; D gene uncertain. Trimming took off 2 bases at V and 4 bases at J, with 11 bases between the two ends. The CDR3 is 14 amino acids. Germline loops: CDR1 SNHLY, CDR2 FYNNEI. The CDR3 region is CASSEQAGFTEAFF. The CDR3 DNA reads TGTGCCAGCAGTGAACAGGCCGGATTCACTGAAGCTTTCTTT.

The rearrangement joins TRBV4-1 to TRBJ2-5, with 9 bases matching TRBD2. V lost 5 bases, J lost 5 bases, and 12 bases stayed unmatched. Germline CDR1 is MGHRA and CDR2 is YSYEKL. The CDR3 runs 16 residues. The CDR3 DNA follows: TGCGCCAGCAGCAACCCTGGGGCGGGGGGGAGCGAGACCCAGTACTTC. Translated: CASSNPGAGGSETQYF.

This clone occurred a few times. This rearrangement joins TRBV30 to TRBJ1-3; 10 positions match TRBD1. The CDR3 runs 15 residues. V shed 5 bases and J 5 bases; nucleotides not matched to a gene: 9. The germline V gene has CDR1 GTSNPN and CDR2 SVGIG (reference sequence). The CDR3 DNA reads TGTGCCTGGGGAACCGGGACAGGGGAACGAAACACCATATATTTT. Its translation is CAWGTGTGERNTIYF. Drawing the rest from reference TRBV30 and TRBJ1-3, the complete variable domain is SQTIHQWPATLVQPVGSPLSLECTVEGTSNPNLYWYRQAAGRGLQLLFYSVGIGQISSEVPQNLSASRPQDRQFILSSKKLLLSDSGFYLCAWGTGTGERNTIYFGEGSWLTVV.

The rearrangement uses TRBV5-6 and TRBJ2-5, with no clear D. The germline CDR1 and CDR2 sequences are SGHDT and YYEEEE. V gave up 1 base and J gave up 5 bases, with 12 bases separating them. There are 14 residues in the CDR3. The CDR3: CASSLKSGWETQYF. The CDR3 coding sequence is TGTGCCAGCAGCTTGAAGTCGGGTTGGGAGACCCAGTACTTC.

This chain joins TRBV30 and TRBJ1-1, with TRBD1 identical over 9 bases. V trimming: 1 base; J trimming: 6 bases; junction bases outside the gene matches: 12. This CDR3 is built from 16 residues. The germline gives CDR1 GTSNPN, CDR2 SVGIG (reference sequence). The chain's CDR3 is CAWSEGQGRVGAEAFF. In DNA form, the CDR3 reads TGTGCCTGGAGTGAGGGACAGGGTCGCGTTGGGGCTGAAGCTTTCTTT.

This chain connects TRBV28 to TRBJ1-2, with 8 bases aligning to TRBD1. Germline trimming cut 5 bases from V and 8 bases from J; bases unmatched to any gene: 7. The CDR3 is 13 amino acids. Germline loops: CDR1 MDHEN, CDR2 SYDVKM. CDR3 residues: CASSPGGITGYTF. DNA for the CDR3: TGTGCCAGCAGTCCAGGGGGCATAACCGGCTACACCTTC.

V is TRBV7-3 and J is TRBJ2-2, with D tentatively TRBD2 (6 bases). The ends were cut back, 5 bases at V and 6 bases at J, with 16 bases in the middle. Germline-derived CDR1 and CDR2 are SGHTA and FQGTGA. The CDR3 has 15 residues. This CDR3 is CASSGAGLGAGELFF. For the CDR3, the DNA is TGTGCCAGCAGCGGTGCGGGGCTGGGCGCCGGGGAGCTGTTTTTT. The full variable domain, rest sourced from reference TRBV7-3 and TRBJ2-2, is GAGVSQTPSNKVTEKGKYVELRCDPISGHTALYWYRQSLGQGPEFLIYFQGTGAADDSGLPNDRFFAVRPEGSVSTLKIQRTERGDSAVYLCASSGAGLGAGELFFGEGSRLTVL.

This chain connects TRBV27 to TRBJ2-5; D is possibly TRBD1 (6 bases). The length of the CDR3 is 14 residues. Deletions cut 2 bases from V and 5 bases from J, with 12 bases between. In germline, CDR1 is MNHEY, CDR2 SMNVEV (reference sequence). DNA of the CDR3: TGTGCCAGCAGTTTAACGACAGGAATGGAGACCCAGTACTTC. Translated: CASSLTTGMETQYF.

The chain has TRBV18 and TRBJ1-3; 7 nucleotides line up with TRBD1. This CDR3 comprises 13 residues. With V trimmed by 4 bases and J by 6 bases, 3 bases remained unmatched. Germline lookup yields CDR1 KGHSH and CDR2 LQKENI. This CDR3 reads CASSRDSSNTIYF. For the CDR3, the DNA is TGTGCCAGCTCACGGGACAGCTCAAACACCATATATTTT.

This clone has only a few counts. The J gene is TRBJ1-1, the V gene TRBV27; 7 positions agree with TRBD1. From germline, CDR1 is MNHEY and CDR2 SMNVEV (reference sequence). CDR3 length equals 15 residues. Trimming removed 2 bases from V and 4 bases from J; junction bases left unmatched: 7. The CDR3 DNA reads as TGTGCCAGCAGTTTAGGGACAGCCCCAGCCACTGAAGCTTTCTTT. Its translation is CASSLGTAPATEAFF.

The rearrangement joins TRBV5-5 to TRBJ1-2; 11 bases map to TRBD1. Per germline, CDR1 SGHKS and CDR2 YYEKEE (reference sequence). The CDR3 has 15 amino acids. V lost 4 bases to trimming and J lost 5 bases; unmatched junction nucleotides: 7. The CDR3 region is CASSPGQGARYGYTF. CDR3 DNA: TGTGCCAGCAGCCCAGGACAGGGGGCAAGGTATGGCTACACCTTC.

As concerns this clone: Other DNA sequences of this sample code for an identical CDR3. The chain employs TRBV9 and TRBJ1-6, with 8 bases lining up with TRBD1. Germline lookup yields CDR1 SGDLS and CDR2 YYNGEE. The length of the CDR3 is 16 residues. The trim removed 0 bases at V and 5 bases at J, leaving 4 bases unmatched. DNA of the CDR3: TGTGCCAGCAGCGTAGGGCAGGGGGCGAATAATTCACCCCTCCACTTT. It yields the protein CASSVGQGANNSPLHF.

This clone was observed a single time. The genes are TRBV4-3 and TRBJ1-6; D call uncertain. V was cut by 2 bases and J by 7 bases, with 6 bases left in between. Germline CDR1 reads LGHNA; CDR2 reads YSLEER. This CDR3 is 13 amino acids long. The CDR3 DNA sequence: TGCGCCAGCAGCCAAATAATAAATTCACCCCTCCACTTT. It codes for CASSQIINSPLHF.

This chain links TRBV14 with TRBJ2-6; TRBD1 matches at 7 bases. With V trimmed by 3 bases and J by 3 bases, 5 bases remained unmatched. CDR1 is SGHDN, CDR2 FVKESK, per germline. The CDR3 has 16 residues. The CDR3 region has the DNA TGTGCCAGCAGCCATACCGACAGGGTTGGGGCCAACGTCCTGACTTTC. Translation gives CASSHTDRVGANVLTF. The full variable domain, in which reference TRBV14 and TRBJ2-6 provide the parts outside the CDR3, is EAGVTQFPSHSVIEKGQTVTLRCDPISGHDNLYWYRRVMGKEIKFLLHFVKESKQDESGMPNNRFLAERTGGTYSTLKVQPAELEDSGVYFCASSHTDRVGANVLTFGAGSRLTVL.

The genes are TRBV19 and TRBJ2-7; TRBD1 matches 7 bases. This CDR3 is built from 13 residues. Germline-derived CDR1 and CDR2 are LNHDA and SQIVND (reference sequence). J gave up 3 bases and V 2 bases, and 1 base lay outside the gene matches. The DNA of the CDR3 is TGTGCCAGTAGTATAACAGGGGACTACGAGCAGTACTTC. It codes for CASSITGDYEQYF.

In regard to this clone: This may be a read error, as it is one base from a much larger clone. The chain combines TRBV6-6 with TRBJ2-7; tentative D call: TRBD1 (6 bases). The CDR3 consists of 12 residues. Per germline, CDR1 MNHNY and CDR2 SVGAGI (reference sequence). V lost 6 bases to trimming and J lost 0 bases, with 6 bases between them. This chain's CDR3 is CASRQGSYEQYF. CDR3 nucleotide sequence: TGTGCCAGCAGACAGGGCTCCTACGAGCAGTACTTC.